This TCR beta chain stems from a study of response to subunit inactivated influenza vaccine. Study-level results: The authors suggested that every seasonal influenza vaccination recruits few new T cells.

Germline lookup yields CDR1 SGHTA and CDR2 FQGNSA. The CDR3 spans 14 residues. V lost 5 bases to trimming and J lost 3 bases, with 14 bases between them. MiXCR, applied by TCRdb to the RT-PCR reads, yields one record per CDR3 protein. This table has more than 450,000 distinct CDR3 sequences, less than 8% appearing once. A word on this clonotype: Its antigen remains unknown.

The clonotype was recovered from a man aged 45 to 75 who received an inactivated influenza vaccine. The sequencing used PBMCs from blood, collected about 24 months after vaccination. The chain employs TRBV7-2 and TRBJ2-7; D gene ambiguous. The chain's CDR3 is CASSAQVSLYEQYF. DNA for the CDR3: TGTGCCAGCAGCGCTCAGGTTTCCCTCTACGAGCAGTACTTC.